This is a list of T cell receptor beta chains from one sample in a study of T cell responses to AZD1222 COVID-19 vaccine. Sequenced by immunoSEQ multiplex PCR; TCRdb stores in-frame clones only, minus some. This sample has 130,000 to 150,000 clones, with under 95% found just once. Sequencing used peripheral blood, obtained on day 0 of MenACWY control vaccination. Receptors originate from an adult in good health. Each CDR3 is given with its conserved first and last residue. The D gene is left open where the match is weak. Clone size appears in some rows only: once, few, many, or a class for an expanded clone.

J gene: TRBJ1-4
clone size: NA
D gene: NA
V gene: TRBV30
CDR3 protein: CAWSRTDNEKLFF
CDR3 DNA: TGTGCCTGGAGTAGGACAGATAATGAAAAACTGTTTTTT

J gene: TRBJ2-7
clone size: NA
D gene: NA
V gene: TRBV18
CDR3 protein: CASSASYEQYF
CDR3 DNA: TGTGCCAGCTCAGCATCCTACGAGCAGTACTTC

J gene: TRBJ2-1
clone size: NA
D gene: NA
V gene: TRBV7-2
CDR3 protein: CASSLVDHSLRQFF
CDR3 DNA: TGTGCCAGCAGCTTAGTCGACCATTCTCTACGGCAGTTCTTC

J gene: TRBJ1-2
clone size: NA
D gene: NA
V gene: TRBV19
CDR3 protein: CASSIERRASGYTF
CDR3 DNA: TGTGCCAGTAGTATAGAAAGGCGAGCGTCCGGCTACACCTTC

J gene: TRBJ2-5
clone size: once
D gene: NA
V gene: TRBV5-1
CDR3 protein: CASSRSGAGETQYF
CDR3 DNA: TGCGCCAGCAGCCGTTCGGGGGCAGGGGAGACCCAGTACTTC

J gene: TRBJ1-1
clone size: NA
D gene: NA
V gene: TRBV4-1
CDR3 protein: CASSSRTGEAFF
CDR3 DNA: TGCGCCAGCAGCTCTAGGACGGGTGAAGCTTTCTTT

J gene: TRBJ2-5
clone size: NA
D gene: TRBD1
V gene: TRBV5-4
CDR3 protein: CASSVVTGTEETQYF
CDR3 DNA: TGTGCCAGCAGCGTCGTTACCGGGACAGAAGAGACCCAGTACTTC

J gene: TRBJ1-1
clone size: NA
D gene: NA
V gene: TRBV6-5
CDR3 protein: CASTQLPGNTEAFF
CDR3 DNA: TGTGCCAGCACTCAACTCCCGGGGAACACTGAAGCTTTCTTT

J gene: TRBJ1-5
clone size: NA
D gene: NA
V gene: TRBV7-8
CDR3 protein: CASSLAGGQPQHF
CDR3 DNA: TGTGCCAGCAGCTTAGCGGGAGGACAGCCCCAGCATTTT

J gene: TRBJ1-5
clone size: NA
D gene: NA
V gene: TRBV4-1
CDR3 protein: CASSHQGYNQPQHF
CDR3 DNA: TGCGCCAGCAGCCACCAGGGCTACAATCAGCCCCAGCATTTT

J gene: TRBJ1-3
clone size: NA
D gene: NA
V gene: TRBV3-1/TRBV3-2
CDR3 protein: CASSQWGPSGNTIYF
CDR3 DNA: TGTGCCAGCAGCCAATGGGGTCCCTCTGGAAACACCATATATTTT

J gene: TRBJ1-1
clone size: NA
D gene: NA
V gene: TRBV6-2/TRBV6-3
CDR3 protein: CASSQDRTNTEAFF
CDR3 DNA: TGTGCCAGCAGCCAAGACAGGACCAACACTGAAGCTTTCTTT

J gene: TRBJ1-5
clone size: NA
D gene: TRBD1
V gene: TRBV28
CDR3 protein: CASSPWTGEDQPQHF
CDR3 DNA: TGTGCCAGCAGTCCCTGGACAGGGGAGGATCAGCCCCAGCATTTT

J gene: TRBJ2-4
clone size: NA
D gene: TRBD1
V gene: TRBV6-4
CDR3 protein: CAKGTGDKNIQYF
CDR3 DNA: TGTGCCAAGGGGACAGGGGACAAAAACATTCAGTACTTC

J gene: TRBJ2-1
clone size: NA
D gene: TRBD2
V gene: TRBV11-2
CDR3 protein: CASSLGGGEQFF
CDR3 DNA: TGTGCCAGCAGCTTAGGGGGGGGTGAGCAGTTCTTC

J gene: TRBJ1-2
clone size: NA
D gene: NA
V gene: TRBV6-5
CDR3 protein: CASSSLGVTNYGYTF
CDR3 DNA: TGTGCCAGCAGCAGTCTGGGGGTAACTAACTATGGCTACACCTTC

J gene: TRBJ1-3
clone size: NA
D gene: TRBD1
V gene: TRBV20-1
CDR3 protein: CSATDRGSGNTIYF
CDR3 DNA: TGCAGTGCTACTGACAGGGGCTCTGGAAACACCATATATTTT

J gene: TRBJ1-1
clone size: NA
D gene: NA
V gene: TRBV6-5
CDR3 protein: CASSTPGAHTEAFF
CDR3 DNA: TGTGCCAGCAGTACCCCCGGGGCGCACACTGAAGCTTTCTTT

J gene: TRBJ2-7
clone size: once
D gene: NA
V gene: TRBV4-1
CDR3 protein: CASNAPGGVQYF
CDR3 DNA: TGCGCCAGCAATGCCCCCGGCGGGGTGCAGTACTTC

J gene: TRBJ2-3
clone size: NA
D gene: TRBD2
V gene: TRBV19
CDR3 protein: CASSPSGGVDTQYF
CDR3 DNA: TGTGCCAGTAGTCCGAGCGGGGGGGTAGATACGCAGTATTTT

J gene: TRBJ2-1
clone size: few
D gene: TRBD2
V gene: TRBV3-1/TRBV3-2
CDR3 protein: CASSQARTSGEQFF
CDR3 DNA: TGTGCCAGCAGCCAGGCCCGGACTAGTGGCGAGCAGTTCTTC

J gene: TRBJ1-1
clone size: NA
D gene: NA
V gene: TRBV30
CDR3 protein: CAWSALGHSNTEAFF
CDR3 DNA: TGTGCCTGGAGTGCCCTGGGACATTCGAACACTGAAGCTTTCTTT

J gene: TRBJ2-3
clone size: NA
D gene: TRBD2
V gene: TRBV13
CDR3 protein: CASSSLGGGDTQYF
CDR3 DNA: TGTGCCAGCAGCTCACTTGGGGGGGGAGATACGCAGTATTTT

J gene: TRBJ2-5
clone size: NA
D gene: NA
V gene: TRBV6-4
CDR3 protein: CASSPGVAVGQETQYF
CDR3 DNA: TGTGCCAGCAGTCCCGGAGTAGCCGTTGGTCAAGAGACCCAGTACTTC

J gene: TRBJ1-1
clone size: NA
D gene: NA
V gene: TRBV7-8
CDR3 protein: CASRNGGASLNTEAFF
CDR3 DNA: TGTGCCAGCAGAAACGGGGGGGCCTCGTTAAACACTGAAGCTTTCTTT

J gene: TRBJ2-1
clone size: NA
D gene: TRBD2
V gene: TRBV2
CDR3 protein: CASNRLAGVNNEQFF
CDR3 DNA: TGTGCCAGCAACAGACTAGCGGGAGTAAACAATGAGCAGTTCTTC

J gene: TRBJ1-6
clone size: NA
D gene: NA
V gene: TRBV3-1/TRBV3-2
CDR3 protein: CASSQVRESPLHF
CDR3 DNA: TGTGCCAGCAGCCAAGTCAGGGAATCACCCCTCCACTTT

J gene: TRBJ2-2
clone size: NA
D gene: TRBD1
V gene: TRBV20-1
CDR3 protein: CSASRDSHATGELFF
CDR3 DNA: TGCAGTGCTAGTCGGGACAGCCATGCCACCGGGGAGCTGTTTTTT

J gene: TRBJ1-1
clone size: NA
D gene: TRBD1
V gene: TRBV7-3
CDR3 protein: CASSMGQGGTEAFF
CDR3 DNA: TGTGCCAGCAGCATGGGACAGGGAGGGACTGAAGCTTTCTTT

J gene: TRBJ2-6
clone size: NA
D gene: NA
V gene: TRBV30
CDR3 protein: CAWSPGAGANVLTF
CDR3 DNA: TGTGCCTGGAGTCCTGGAGCCGGGGCCAACGTCCTGACTTTC

J gene: TRBJ1-1
clone size: NA
D gene: NA
V gene: TRBV7-2
CDR3 protein: CASSPRGGRGRLPNTEAFF
CDR3 DNA: TGTGCCAGCAGCCCCCGTGGGGGCAGGGGCCGCCTTCCGAACACTGAAGCTTTCTTT